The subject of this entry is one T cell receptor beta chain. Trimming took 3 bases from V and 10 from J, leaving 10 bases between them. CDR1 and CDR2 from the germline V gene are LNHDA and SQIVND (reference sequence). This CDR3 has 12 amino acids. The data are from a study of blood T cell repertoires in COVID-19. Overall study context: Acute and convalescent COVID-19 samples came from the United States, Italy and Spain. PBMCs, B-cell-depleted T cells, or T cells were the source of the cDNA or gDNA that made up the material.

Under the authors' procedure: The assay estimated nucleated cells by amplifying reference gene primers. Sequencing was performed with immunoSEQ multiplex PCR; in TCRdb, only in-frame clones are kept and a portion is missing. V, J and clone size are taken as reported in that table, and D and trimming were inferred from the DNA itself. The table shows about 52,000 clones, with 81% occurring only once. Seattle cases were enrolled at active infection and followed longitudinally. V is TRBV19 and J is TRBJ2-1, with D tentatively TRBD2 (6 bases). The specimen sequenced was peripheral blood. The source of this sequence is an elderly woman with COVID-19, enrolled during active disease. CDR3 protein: CASSIGLPEQFF. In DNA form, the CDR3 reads TGTGCCAGTAGTATTGGACTACCCGAGCAGTTCTTC.